Given below is one TCR beta chain in context. No cognate antigen has been identified for it. Base-call qualities are not available, and no considerably larger clone is one nucleotide away. The entry originates in a study of cytomegalovirus exposure and HLA in healthy donors (dated 2017 in TCRdb). At the level of the whole study: An earlier analysis of approximately 640 of the donors reported approximately 300 Gb of sequence data and some 100 million unique TCR beta sequences from about 179 million T cells. The study aimed to test whether signatures of past pathogen exposure could be identified by cataloging public T cell receptors. Besides the first cohort of some 670 subjects, a separate validation cohort made up of over 100 different subjects was used. Five DR-DQ haplotypes were handled as single units for association and clustering because linkage in the cohort was strong. The study used immunosequencing to profile the T cell repertoires of 600 to 850 subjects and linked those repertoires to cytomegalovirus serostatus. Typing coverage varied by locus: 629-630 donors for A, B, C, DRB1 and DQB1; approximately 500 for DQA1; about 590 for DPA1; roughly 450 for DPB1. Donor age, sex, ethnicity and CMV serostatus were collected together with the repertoire data. High-throughput TCR immunosequencing, statistical association of individual TCRs with disease status, and machine learning were combined to predict cytomegalovirus infection status. HLA typing included class I and class II loci at four-digit resolution. A later analysis re-examined previously published TCR beta repertoires from hundreds of donors and added high-resolution HLA genotyping to investigate patterns of TCR occurrence. An early release that covered 640 HLA-typed donors contained 250 to 350 gigabases of sequencing data and 70 million to 100 million unique TCR sequences. The later analysis used no new phenotypic data to find candidate immune exposures, relying instead on TCR beta sequences and their occurrence across donors. An earlier analysis of several hundred of the donors applied high-throughput TCR beta sequencing to assess whether each TCR beta V gene segment acted as functional or pseudogenic. Among the roughly 390 genotyped donors, around 81% belonged to the genetic ancestry cluster associated with self-reported Caucasian donors. A later genetic analysis used genome-wide SNP genotypes for about 65% of the roughly 670 donors, treating that subset as a discovery cohort. All discovery cohort repertoires had been generated using a single sequencing platform. Across about 380 genotyped donors of the cohort, an average of approximately 200,000 unique TCR beta nucleotide sequences per donor were sequenced, and roughly 18% of those sequences were non-productive.

From cysteine to phenylalanine, the CDR3 is 14 amino acids long. Of all the DNA, just the CDR3 is kept, 42 bases in frame from base 1. The junction shows trimming of 7 bases on V and 3 bases on J, plus 14 bases between the germline ends. CDR1 and CDR2 were assigned from the germline V gene (reference sequence) as MNHNY and SVGAGI. Study-wide conclusions, independent of this receptor: According to a later analysis, TCR association rates differed among HLA loci, with DRB1 alleles showing the most associated TCRs and HLA-C alleles showing the fewest. A further reported finding was that TCR beta sequences accurately predicted the HLA-A and HLA-B alleles for most subjects in the first cohort. The study gave a list of some 150 TCR beta chains associated with cytomegalovirus. The classifier was reported to diagnose cytomegalovirus status with high specificity and sensitivity in both the original and validation cohorts. A later genetic analysis reported fewer N-insertions in productive TCRs among donors in an Asian-associated ancestry cluster than the 666-donor mean. Over 15 rarely observed V segments, including chromosome 9 orphons, were excluded from the earlier analysis of approximately 600 of the donors because counts were too low. A group of highly shared sequence variants was considered likely to be a technical artifact of the sequencing pipeline. According to a later analysis, most CMV-associated TCR beta chains appeared to be HLA-restricted, and the HLA associations seemed to be driven largely by CMV exposure. A later analysis associated about 16,000 TCR beta sequences with specific HLA alleles at a false discovery rate of 0.05. Sequencing depth was assumed to be roughly uniform across donors in the presence/absence analyses, though that assumption may not hold. According to the authors, the approach could potentially be generalized to other disease states and immunological phenotypes. Correlated functional status among segregating V segments might reflect linkage disequilibrium, but an unknown experimental factor could not be ruled out. Several of the top co-occurrence clusters appeared to be linked to parvovirus B19, influenza, CMV and Epstein-Barr virus, according to a later analysis. The cohort was sequenced for TCR beta chains only, and without alpha or paired-chain data the features that could be detected were limited. An association between a missense DCLRE1C variant and V-gene and J-gene trimming of TCR beta chains was found in a later genetic analysis and replicated in an independent cohort. Because the 87-base-pair reads could not distinguish some IMGT-functional V segments, including TRBV6-2 and TRBV6-3, those segments were excluded. In a later analysis, HLA-associated TCR beta chains were found to be more clonally expanded and to have lower generation probabilities than equally common non-associated chains. When HLA alleles, especially DR and DQ, strongly co-occurred, TCR associations were difficult to assign to individual alleles. In vitro tests confirmed that a few of the cytomegalovirus-associated TCR beta chains recognize cytomegalovirus antigens. Across donors, most TCR sequences were observed very rarely, whereas some public TCRs were present in many individuals. The only immune exposure information available for the cohort was CMV serostatus. In an earlier analysis of 587 of the donors, most TCR beta V segments appeared in productive rearrangements about 87% or about 30% of the time, broadly matching IMGT annotations. Because HLA typing was missing for some donors at each locus, association tests included only the typed subset.

The cohort was made up of about 670 healthy bone marrow donors. At the time of sampling, all cohort members were nominally healthy, though unrecorded immune exposures were likely present. The donor was CMV seronegative and was included in the group of several hundred seronegative cohort members. Each donor provided a peripheral blood sample, and peripheral blood mononuclear cells were used for TCR beta sequencing. The Qiagen DNeasy Blood Extraction Kit was used to extract genomic DNA from the blood cell samples. The library was prepared using the immunoSEQ multiplex PCR assay. For the multiplex PCR, a mixture combining 60 forward primers for TCR Vbeta segments and 13 reverse primers for TCR Jbeta segments was used. The CDR3 region of rearranged TCR beta genes was amplified from genomic DNA by a multiplex PCR assay. The amplified TCR beta libraries were sequenced on the Illumina HiSeq System as 87-base-pair reads. For the original study's pipeline: Across the 700 or so repertoires, a later analysis counted around 80 million unique TCR beta chains, 8.5 million to 12 million of which were shared by at least two donors. A nearest-neighbor algorithm error-corrected the raw reads and collapsed the reads into unique sequences, merging closely related sequences to remove PCR and sequencing errors. V, D and J gene segments were assigned by aligning CDR3 sequences to IMGT reference sequences. For a sequence to be retained, at least a six-nucleotide match to both a V gene segment and a J gene segment was required. Rearrangements were called productive when the CDR3 lacked stop codons and stayed in frame with V and J; all others were non-productive. Following IMGT convention, CDR3 was defined as the stretch from the second conserved V-encoded cysteine to the conserved J-encoded phenylalanine. The earlier analysis of roughly 590 of the donors excluded any sequence lacking an unambiguous match to a single V gene segment. An earlier analysis of fewer than 750 of the donors classified V segments as functional when productive rearrangements were above 56.7% and as segregating when the standard deviation between donors was above 5%. A statistical classification framework was developed to diagnose cytomegalovirus status using the catalog of TCR beta chain sequences. In a later analysis, V and J genes were assigned by comparing TCR nucleotide sequences against IMGT/GENE-DB human TR gene sequences. Using the TCRdist pipeline, a later analysis assigned CDR3 sequences along with most-parsimonious VDJ recombination scenarios. A later analysis defined each TCR beta chain by its CDR3 amino acid sequence plus V-gene family, and excluded reads lacking a unique V-gene family. To address suspected cross-contamination and a sequencing artifact, a later analysis removed approximately 590 highly shared, low-generation-probability nucleotide sequences. A later analysis calculated a clonal expansion index for each public chain from normalized within-repertoire ranks of inferred template counts. Generation probabilities in a later analysis came from a VDJ recombination model fitted to out-of-frame rearrangements, and those results were checked against IGoR. In a later analysis, hypergeometric tests were used to score TCR-TCR, TCR-HLA and TCR-CMV co-occurrence, with a repertoire-size bias correction applied to TCR pairs. A later analysis estimated false discovery rates by permuting HLA or CMV assignments 20 times. In a later analysis, co-occurring TCRs were grouped using DBSCAN, and TCRdist sequence similarity was added for clustering within HLA-allele-positive subsets. Co-occurrence clustering excluded repertoires with fewer than 30,000 or more than 120,000 public chains, plus five with anomalous nucleotide sharing. As stored in TCRdb, this immuneACCESS dataset retains in-frame rearrangements with V and J assigned. A fraction of the clones does not appear; measured against another copy, unresolved V genes explain less than half of the discrepancy, and the remainder lacks a known reason. V, J and clone size reflect that table, while D and trimming were determined from the DNA. Here the sample has 150,000 to 200,000 clones; 75% to 85% occur a single time. The biggest ten clones account for about 0.84% of the sample.

Sequenced material: PBMCs. The sequence links TRBV6-6 to TRBJ2-3; tentative D gene TRBD2, with 5 bases matching. The clonotype comes from a woman aged 18-35 years in good health and CMV-seronegative. In nucleotide form, the sequence is TGTGCCAGCATTGAGGGAGTTTGGACAGATACGCAGTATTTT. Translation gives CASIEGVWTDTQYF.